Below, 9 T cell receptor beta chains from the same sample are listed, as sequenced in a study of technical replicates of blood from a few donors. Sequencing was performed with immunoSEQ multiplex PCR; in TCRdb, only in-frame clones are kept and a portion is missing. The sample includes tens of thousands of clones, 88% seen only once; the top ten take 4.6%. The sample comprised PBMCs. Source of these receptors: a human donor in good health. Some clones in this sample may be carry-over from other donors' samples.

The rearrangement joins TRBV19 to TRBJ2-7; 7 positions match TRBD2. This CDR3 is built from 13 residues. Unmatched junction bases numbered 2, after V lost 1 base and J lost 5 bases. Germline CDR1 LNHDA, CDR2 SQIVND (reference sequence). CDR3 protein: CASSIVRGDEQYF. CDR3 nucleotides: TGTGCCAGTAGTATAGTCCGGGGGGACGAGCAGTACTTC. Filled out from reference TRBV19 and TRBJ2-7, the complete variable domain reads DGGITQSPKYLFRKEGQNVTLSCEQNLNHDAMYWYRQDPGQGLRLIYYSQIVNDFQKGDIAEGYSVSREKKESFPLTVTSAQKNPTAFYLCASSIVRGDEQYFGPGTRLTVT.

A few counts support this clone. The chain employs TRBV5-6 and TRBJ2-1, with 7 bases identical to TRBD2. The germline V gene has CDR1 SGHDT and CDR2 YYEEEE. J was trimmed by 9 bases and V by 3 bases; bases with no gene match: 15. This CDR3 spans 16 amino acids. Here the CDR3 DNA reads TGTGCCAGCAGCTCCCCGGGTATGTGGGGGGGAACTGAGCAGTTCTTC. Encoded protein: CASSSPGMWGGTEQFF.

The rearrangement links TRBV5-1 to TRBJ2-7; 9 bases agree with TRBD2. The germline V gene encodes CDR1 SGHRS and CDR2 YFSETQ. Losses at the gene ends were 4 bases for V and 2 bases for J; bases not matched to a gene: 7. There are 15 residues in the CDR3. CDR3 in DNA: TGCGCCAGCAGCCGCGCGCGGGAGGGGGCCTACGAGCAGTACTTC. This translates into CASSRAREGAYEQYF.

The chain combines TRBV5-5 with TRBJ2-3; weak D call: TRBD1 (5 bases). Germline V CDR1 and CDR2: SGHKS, YYEKEE (reference sequence). With 0 bases removed from V and 0 bases from J, the gap between germline ends came to 8 bases. The CDR3 sequence is 15 residues long. CDR3 amino acids: CASSLEWGSTDTQYF. In DNA form, the CDR3 reads TGTGCCAGCAGCTTGGAATGGGGCAGCACAGATACGCAGTATTTT.

The chain is built from TRBV5-1 and TRBJ1-6; D ambiguous. Trimming left V 5 bases short and J 5 bases short, with 11 bases between. Germline CDR1 SGHRS, CDR2 YFSETQ. The CDR3 length is 14 residues. In nucleotides, the CDR3 is TGCGCCAGCAGTGAGGGAGCCGATAATTCACCCCTCCACTTT. Encoded protein: CASSEGADNSPLHF. The full variable domain, rest sourced from reference TRBV5-1 and TRBJ1-6, is KAGVTQTPRYLIKTRGQQVTLSCSPISGHRSVSWYQQTPGQGLQFLFEYFSETQRNKGNFPGRFSGRQFSNSRSEMNVSTLELGDSALYLCASSEGADNSPLHFGNGTRLTVT.

The chain carries TRBV2 and TRBJ1-2, with 8 bases aligning to TRBD1. Per germline, CDR1 SNHLY and CDR2 FYNNEI. The CDR3 runs to 15 residues. V dropped 2 bases and J dropped 2; count of bases not matched to a gene: 4. CDR3 loop: CASSEIGQGNYGYTF. CDR3 in DNA: TGTGCCAGCAGTGAAATTGGACAGGGAAACTATGGCTACACCTTC.

This clone appeared a single time. V and J are TRBV5-1 and TRBJ2-1; D perhaps matches TRBD2 (6 bases). Germline V gene sequence: CDR1 SGHRS, CDR2 YFSETQ. This CDR3 spans 15 amino acids. V lost 0 bases and J lost 0, with 7 bases in between. This chain's CDR3 is CASSLGGDSYNEQFF. CDR3 coding DNA: TGCGCCAGCAGCTTGGGGGGGGACTCCTACAATGAGCAGTTCTTC.

The chain has TRBV7-6 and TRBJ2-2, with 7 bases matching TRBD2. This CDR3 region has 18 residues. V shed 5 bases, J shed 4 bases, and the junction held 16 bases outside the gene matches. CDR1 is SGHVS and CDR2 is FNYEAQ in the germline V gene. CDR3 DNA: TGTGCCAGCAGCACACCCCTGGGAGCGGGGTTATCCACCGGGGAGCTGTTTTTT. Its protein product is CASSTPLGAGLSTGELFF.

The CDR3 DNA follows: TGCGCCAGCAGCAAGGACAGAGAAAACGACGAGCAGTACTTC. Its translation: CASSKDRENDEQYF. The chain has TRBV4-1 and TRBJ2-7; tentatively, D is TRBD1 (6 bases). CDR3 size: 14 residues. Per the germline V gene, CDR1 is MGHRA and CDR2 is YSYEKL. The V gene lost 5 bases and the J gene lost 5 bases, with 16 bases spanning the gap.